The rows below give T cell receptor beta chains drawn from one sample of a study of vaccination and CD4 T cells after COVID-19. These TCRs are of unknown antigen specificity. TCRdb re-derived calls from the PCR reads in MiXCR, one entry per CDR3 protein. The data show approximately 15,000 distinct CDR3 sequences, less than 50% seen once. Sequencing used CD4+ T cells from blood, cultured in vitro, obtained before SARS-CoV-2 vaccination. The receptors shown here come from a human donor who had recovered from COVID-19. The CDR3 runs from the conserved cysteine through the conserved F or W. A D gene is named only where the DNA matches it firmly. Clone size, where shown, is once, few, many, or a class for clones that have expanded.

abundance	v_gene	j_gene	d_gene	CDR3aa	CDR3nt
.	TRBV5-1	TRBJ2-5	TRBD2	CASSRSASGAGYQETQYF	TGCGCCAGCAGCCGGTCGGCTAGCGGGGCTGGGTACCAAGAGACCCAGTACTTC
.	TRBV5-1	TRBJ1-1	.	CASSLQGGGTEAFF	TGCGCCAGCAGCTTGCAGGGTGGGGGCACTGAAGCTTTCTTT
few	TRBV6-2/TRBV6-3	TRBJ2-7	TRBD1	CASRTGTGTYEQYF	TGTGCCAGCAGAACCGGGACAGGAACCTACGAGCAGTACTTC
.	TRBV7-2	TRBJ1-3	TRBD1	CASSATGGAGNTIYF	TGTGCCAGCAGCGCCACAGGGGGGGCCGGAAACACCATATATTTT
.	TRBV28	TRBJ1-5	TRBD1	CASSLPDRGNQPQHF	TGTGCCAGCAGTTTACCGGACAGGGGTAATCAGCCCCAGCATTTT
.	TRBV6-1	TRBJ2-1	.	CASSTLAWSYNEQFF	TGTGCCAGCAGCACCCTAGCGTGGTCCTACAATGAGCAGTTCTTC
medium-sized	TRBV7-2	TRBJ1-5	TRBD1	CASSLQGNQPQHF	TGTGCCAGCAGTTTACAGGGGAATCAGCCCCAGCATTTT
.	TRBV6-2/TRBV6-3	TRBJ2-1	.	CASSYSTQGKQFF	TGTGCCAGCAGTTACTCGACTCAGGGTAAGCAGTTCTTC
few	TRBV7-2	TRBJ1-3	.	CASSQGPGNTIYF	TGTGCCAGCAGCCAGGGTCCCGGAAACACCATATATTTT
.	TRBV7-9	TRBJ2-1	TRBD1	CASSLVAGGQGQFF	TGTGCCAGCAGCTTAGTGGCAGGGGGCCAGGGGCAGTTCTTC
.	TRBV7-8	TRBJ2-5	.	CASSLLGGPQETQYF	TGTGCCAGCAGCTTATTAGGGGGGCCCCAAGAGACCCAGTACTTC
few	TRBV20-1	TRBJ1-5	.	CSAVNTGGQPQHF	TGCAGTGCTGTGAACACGGGGGGACAGCCCCAGCATTTT
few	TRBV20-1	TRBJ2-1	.	CSAKGLNSDYEQFF	TGCAGTGCTAAAGGACTGAACTCCGATTATGAGCAGTTCTTC
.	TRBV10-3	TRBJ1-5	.	CAISQGYLDQPQHF	TGTGCCATCAGTCAGGGGTATTTGGATCAGCCCCAGCATTTT
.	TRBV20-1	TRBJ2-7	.	CSAKVPSGTYEQYF	TGCAGTGCTAAGGTCCCCAGCGGAACCTACGAGCAGTACTTC
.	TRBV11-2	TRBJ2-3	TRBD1	CASSRGQGGLTDTQYF	TGTGCCAGCAGCCGAGGACAGGGGGGACTCACAGATACGCAGTATTTT
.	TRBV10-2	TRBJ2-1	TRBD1	CASSESTGIREQFF	TGCGCCAGCAGTGAGTCGACAGGGATCAGGGAGCAGTTCTTC
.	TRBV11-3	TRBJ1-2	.	CASSLDGRSYGYTF	TGTGCCAGCAGCTTAGATGGACGCTCATATGGCTACACCTTC
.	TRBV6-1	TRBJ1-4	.	CASSRGVGDEKLFF	TGTGCCAGCAGCAGGGGAGTCGGCGATGAAAAACTGTTTTTT
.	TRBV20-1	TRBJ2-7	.	CSATIQDLHEQYF	TGCAGTGCCACAATACAAGACCTGCACGAGCAGTACTTC
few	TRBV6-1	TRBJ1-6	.	CASSAGTGSNSPLHF	TGTGCCAGCAGTGCCGGGACGGGCAGTAATTCACCCCTCCACTTT
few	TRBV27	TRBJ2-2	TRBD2	CASSFWASGGSGELFF	TGTGCCAGCAGTTTCTGGGCTAGCGGGGGATCCGGGGAGCTGTTTTTT
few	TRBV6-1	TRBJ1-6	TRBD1	CASRTTGTGGDYNSPLHF	TGTGCCAGCAGGACAACCGGGACAGGGGGGGACTATAATTCACCCCTCCACTTT
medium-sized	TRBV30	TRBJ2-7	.	CAWSLSHRYEQYF	TGTGCCTGGAGTCTTAGTCACCGCTACGAGCAGTACTTC
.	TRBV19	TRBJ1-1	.	CASGTTADTEAFF	TGTGCCAGTGGCACGACAGCGGACACTGAAGCTTTCTTT
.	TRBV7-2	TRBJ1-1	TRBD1	CASSFGQVAEAFF	TGTGCCAGCAGCTTTGGACAGGTCGCTGAAGCTTTCTTT
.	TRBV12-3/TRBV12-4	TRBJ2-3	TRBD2	CASSLMAGGWDTQYF	TGTGCCAGCAGTTTAATGGCGGGGGGATGGGATACGCAGTATTTT
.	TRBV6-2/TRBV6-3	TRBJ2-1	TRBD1	CASQTGGRRMQFF	TGTGCCAGTCAGACAGGGGGCCGTCGAATGCAGTTCTTC
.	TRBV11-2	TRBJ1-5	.	CASSLGLRSQPQHF	TGTGCCAGCAGCTTAGGGTTGAGGAGTCAGCCCCAGCATTTT
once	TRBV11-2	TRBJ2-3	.	CASILGRSTDTQYF	TGTGCCAGCATCTTGGGACGGAGCACAGATACGCAGTATTTT
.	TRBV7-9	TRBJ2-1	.	CASRALSLPNEQFF	TGTGCCAGCAGAGCTTTATCCCTACCCAATGAGCAGTTCTTC
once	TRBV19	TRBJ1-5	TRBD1	CASAQGGYQPQHF	TGTGCCAGCGCACAGGGGGGGTATCAGCCCCAGCATTTT
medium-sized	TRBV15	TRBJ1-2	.	CATSSVPLQGYSYGYTF	TGTGCCACCAGCAGTGTACCCCTGCAGGGTTACTCCTATGGCTACACCTTC
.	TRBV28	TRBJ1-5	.	CASCSGGDGNQPQHF	TGTGCCAGCTGTAGCGGGGGCGACGGCAATCAGCCCCAGCATTTT
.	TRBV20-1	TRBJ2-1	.	CSARRGGTNEQFF	TGCAGTGCTAGACGTGGGGGAACCAATGAGCAGTTCTTC
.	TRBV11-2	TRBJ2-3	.	CASRGIDTQYF	TGTGCCAGCAGAGGGATAGATACGCAGTATTTT
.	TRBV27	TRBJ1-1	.	CASSLNGAVGTEAFF	TGTGCCAGCAGTTTAAATGGGGCGGTGGGGACTGAAGCTTTCTTT
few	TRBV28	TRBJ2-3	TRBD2	CASSLAGADTQYF	TGTGCCAGCAGTCTAGCGGGAGCTGATACGCAGTATTTT
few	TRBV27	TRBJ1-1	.	CASSSSTGSQAFF	TGTGCCAGCAGTTCGTCCACAGGTTCCCAAGCTTTCTTT
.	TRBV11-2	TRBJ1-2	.	CASSSSPGHRDTF	TGTGCCAGCAGTTCTAGCCCGGGACATCGGGACACCTTC
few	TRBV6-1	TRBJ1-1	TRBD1	CASSPGQGGTEAFF	TGTGCCAGCAGTCCCGGACAGGGAGGCACTGAAGCTTTCTTT
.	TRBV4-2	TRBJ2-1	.	CASSQVNFDNEQFF	TGTGCCAGCAGCCAAGTTAACTTTGACAATGAGCAGTTCTTC
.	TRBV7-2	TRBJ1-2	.	CASSLAGTPLYGYTF	TGTGCCAGCAGCTTAGCCGGCACCCCCCTCTATGGCTACACCTTC
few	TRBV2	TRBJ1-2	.	CASSSTGRSYGYTF	TGTGCCAGCAGTTCTACAGGGAGGAGCTATGGCTACACCTTC
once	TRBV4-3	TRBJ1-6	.	CASSQEGDNSPLHF	TGCGCCAGCAGCCAAGAAGGTGACAATTCACCCCTCCACTTT
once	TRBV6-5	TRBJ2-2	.	CASSYTYTGELFF	TGTGCCAGCAGTTACACTTACACCGGGGAGCTGTTTTTT
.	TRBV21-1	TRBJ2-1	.	CASSKYHRLSYNEQFF	TGTGCCAGCAGCAAATATCATCGGTTGTCCTACAATGAGCAGTTCTTC
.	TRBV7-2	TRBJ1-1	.	CASSLLIATEAFF	TGTGCCAGCAGCTTATTGATCGCAACTGAAGCTTTCTTT